A selection of T cell receptor beta chains follows, all from one sample in a study of blood T cell repertoires in COVID-19. Sequencing was performed with immunoSEQ multiplex PCR; in TCRdb, only in-frame clones are kept and a portion is missing. The repertoire has 70,000 to 85,000 clones, 75% to 95% of them found once; the top ten carry around 4.7%. The specimen sequenced was peripheral blood. Receptor source: a woman between 55 and 75 years old with active COVID-19. Each CDR3 is given without its conserved first and last residue.

j_gene | v_gene | CDR3aa
TRBJ1-5 | TRBV19 | ATRKTGVEGQPQH
TRBJ2-7 | TRBV14 | ASSQDLIPVGQVLAGTIYEQY
TRBJ1-6 | TRBV19 | ASSTSGTGYSPLH
TRBJ1-5 | TRBV6-5 | ASRERGAYQPQH
TRBJ1-2 | TRBV28 | ASSTDRVLGRDGYT
TRBJ1-4 | TRBV2 | ASSANEKLF
TRBJ2-1 | TRBV27 | ASSLESSSYNEQF
TRBJ2-1 | TRBV14 | ASSLGLAGVNEQF
TRBJ1-1 | TRBV19 | ASSISRRGQGSTEAF
TRBJ2-1 | TRBV18 | ASSNQRDRVFSEQF
TRBJ2-3 | TRBV28 | ASSPRDRGDTQY
TRBJ2-2 | TRBV19 | ASTTTSGTGELF
TRBJ2-3 | TRBV7-2 | ASSPNRARTDTQY
TRBJ2-7 | TRBV28 | ASSSPPGSGSPEQY
TRBJ1-1 | TRBV19 | ATIDGRNTEAF
TRBJ2-1 | TRBV28 | ASSLFQVSDRLIYNEQF
TRBJ2-2 | TRBV5-1 | ASRGSPTPGELF
TRBJ2-2 | TRBV7-6 | ASSLSGGETGELF
TRBJ1-3 | TRBV6-5 | ASSTTRGTGNTIY
TRBJ2-1 | TRBV7-9 | ASSATSGSSYNEQF
TRBJ1-5 | TRBV7-8 | ASSTLLGGNQPQH
TRBJ2-3 | TRBV24-1 | ATSDVTSGRAPDTQY
TRBJ2-7 | TRBV7-9 | ASSYRVLRRCEQY
TRBJ1-6 | TRBV9 | ASSAGVGTGASPLH
TRBJ1-4 | TRBV28 | ATWDRVVRELF
TRBJ2-7 | TRBV18 | ASARSGGFSYEQY
TRBJ2-1 | TRBV6-2/TRBV6-3 | ASSFSGSSSYNEQF
TRBJ1-2 | TRBV18 | ASSQNPRQEEGYT
TRBJ2-5 | TRBV30 | AWSPGTSGETQY
TRBJ1-2 | TRBV2 | ASNAQGAGYGYT
TRBJ2-7 | TRBV25-1 | ASSGLGYEQY
TRBJ2-4 | TRBV5-1 | ASSLAGGGTKNIQY
TRBJ1-5 | TRBV6-1 | ASSEAGGPQQPQH
TRBJ1-1 | TRBV20-1 | SAETGGEAF
TRBJ1-5 | TRBV24-1 | ATSPPGQGYQPQH
TRBJ2-1 | TRBV4-2 | ASSQDIGSGEQF
TRBJ2-7 | TRBV4-2 | ASSQGEAGYEQY
TRBJ2-1 | TRBV7-9 | ASSPPTRQINEQF
TRBJ2-3 | TRBV5-1 | ASSLTGLATDTQY
TRBJ2-5 | TRBV7-8 | ASSPGQVQETQY
TRBJ1-4 | TRBV2 | ASRTGFNEKLF
TRBJ1-5 | TRBV30 | AWSAGWGDQPQH
TRBJ1-6 | TRBV5-1 | ASSYRTGNNSPLH
TRBJ2-7 | TRBV13 | ASSLGVSGRTYEQY
TRBJ2-7 | TRBV4-1 | ASRPAAGPSYEQY
TRBJ2-3 | TRBV19 | ASSKRGSGDTQY
TRBJ2-3 | TRBV3-1/TRBV3-2 | ASGGGGTVTQY
TRBJ2-1 | TRBV7-8 | ASSISGRNNEQF
TRBJ1-1 | TRBV7-2 | ASSPDRGYTEAF
TRBJ2-7 | TRBV28 | ASTSGSYEQY
TRBJ2-3 | TRBV5-1 | ASSQTDTQY
TRBJ2-1 | TRBV5-1 | ASSPGTSGRGYEQF
TRBJ1-2 | TRBV4-1 | ASSQGTGNYGYT
TRBJ1-2 | TRBV5-1 | ASSLGTGLYYGYT